This TCR beta chain stems from a study of T cells in localized non-small cell lung cancer. In the case of this clone: Its target is unknown.

The protocol was immunoSEQ multiplex PCR, while the TCRdb copy is restricted to in-frame clones and leaves out a portion. This sample has about 24,000 clones, with approximately 83% found just once. Regarding the study as a whole: Exceeding tumor, uninvolved adjacent lung had the highest T cell clonality.

The germline V and J ends were trimmed by 5 bases and 1 base, with 6 bases remaining between them. The CDR3 extends over 13 amino acids. Germline V gene lookup returns CDR1 SNHLY and CDR2 FYNNEI. V usage is TRBV2 and J usage is TRBJ1-3; D unresolved. The sample consisted of peripheral blood, taken before any cancer treatment. The receptor was isolated from a male donor at least 60 years old with stage II squamous cell lung carcinoma. CDR3 sequence reads: CASSQFSGNTIYF. The CDR3 nucleotides are TGTGCCAGCAGTCAGTTTTCTGGAAACACCATATATTTT. Based on the CDR3 plus reference TRBV2 and TRBJ1-3, the full variable domain is EPEVTQTPSHQVTQMGQEVILRCVPISNHLYFYWYRQILGQKVEFLVSFYNNEISEKSEIFDDQFSVERPDGSNFTLKIRSTKLEDSAMYFCASSQFSGNTIYFGEGSWLTVV.